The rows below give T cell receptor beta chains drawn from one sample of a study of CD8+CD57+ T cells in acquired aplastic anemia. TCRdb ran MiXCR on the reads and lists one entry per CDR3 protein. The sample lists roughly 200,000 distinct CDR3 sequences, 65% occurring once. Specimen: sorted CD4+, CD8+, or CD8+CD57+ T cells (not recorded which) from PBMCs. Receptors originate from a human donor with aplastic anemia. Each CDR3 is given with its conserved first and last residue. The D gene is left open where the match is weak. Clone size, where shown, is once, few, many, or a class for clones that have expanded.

TGTGCCAGCAGCCAGGACGGTATCTCTGGAAACACCATATATTTT CASSQDGISGNTIYF NA TRBV7-3 15 many TRBJ1-3
TGCAGTGCTAGAGATACAGTTGCCTACAATGAGCAGTTCTTC CSARDTVAYNEQFF NA TRBV20-1 14 NA TRBJ2-1
TGTGCCAGCAGCCCTCGACTAGCGGACCCCCAAGAGACCCAGTACTTC CASSPRLADPQETQYF TRBD2 TRBV13 16 NA TRBJ2-5
TGCGCCAGCAGCTTGCGAGCGGGGGGAATAGATACGCAGTATTTT CASSLRAGGIDTQYF TRBD2 TRBV5-1 15 NA TRBJ2-3
TGTGCCAGTAGTACCCTCCTAGCTGACAATGAGCAGTTCTTC CASSTLLADNEQFF NA TRBV19 14 NA TRBJ2-1
TGTGCCAGTAGCCTGGGACTAGCGGCACCCTACGAGCAGTACTTC CASSLGLAAPYEQYF TRBD2 TRBV19 15 NA TRBJ2-7
TGTGCCTCCCTGGAAATAAACACCATATATTTT CASLEINTIYF NA TRBV7-3 11 NA TRBJ1-3
TGTGCCAGCAGCTTAGGGGACAAACAGACAGATACGCAGTATTTT CASSLGDKQTDTQYF NA TRBV7-9 15 NA TRBJ2-3
TGTGCCAGCAGCTTAACGGAGTCAGTGAGGGCCCAGTACTTC CASSLTESVRAQYF NA TRBV7-8 14 NA TRBJ2-5
TGTGCCACCAGTGCGCGGGAGCATCACGAGCAGTTCTTC CATSAREHHEQFF TRBD2 TRBV24-1 13 NA TRBJ2-1
TGTGCCAGCAGCTCATTGGCGCATACGGGCACCGGGGAGCTGTTTTTT CASSSLAHTGTGELFF NA TRBV7-9 16 NA TRBJ2-2
TGTGCCAGTAGTGACCAGGGGGCTGAAGCTTTCTTT CASSDQGAEAFF TRBD1 TRBV19 12 NA TRBJ1-1
TGTGCCAGCAGCTTAGTCGGCAGGGGAGAAGGAAAACTGTTTTTT CASSLVGRGEGKLFF NA TRBV7-2 15 NA TRBJ1-4
TGCAGTGCTAGAGATAGACTAAAAAGCTCCTACGAGCAGTACTTC CSARDRLKSSYEQYF NA TRBV20-1 15 few TRBJ2-7
TGCAGTGCCCTCAGACAGGGAGGTGAAAAACTGTTTTTT CSALRQGGEKLFF TRBD1 TRBV20-1 13 NA TRBJ1-4
TGTGCCAGCAGTGAGTGGGTTAGCGGCACAGATACGCAGTATTTT CASSEWVSGTDTQYF NA TRBV25-1 15 few TRBJ2-3
TGCAGCGTTGAAGGGACTAGCGGAGGAGTAGAGACCCAGTACTTC CSVEGTSGGVETQYF TRBD2 TRBV29-1 15 NA TRBJ2-5
TGTGCCAGCAGAGTGGCAGGGCTAGACTTCTTT CASRVAGLDFF NA TRBV6-1 11 NA TRBJ1-1
TGCAGTGCTATAAATCAGGGTGGTTCACCCCTCCACTTT CSAINQGGSPLHF NA TRBV20-1 13 NA TRBJ1-6
TGTGCCATCAGTCTCCAGGCAGAATCTCCTAACTATGGCTACACCTTC CAISLQAESPNYGYTF NA TRBV10-3 16 NA TRBJ1-2